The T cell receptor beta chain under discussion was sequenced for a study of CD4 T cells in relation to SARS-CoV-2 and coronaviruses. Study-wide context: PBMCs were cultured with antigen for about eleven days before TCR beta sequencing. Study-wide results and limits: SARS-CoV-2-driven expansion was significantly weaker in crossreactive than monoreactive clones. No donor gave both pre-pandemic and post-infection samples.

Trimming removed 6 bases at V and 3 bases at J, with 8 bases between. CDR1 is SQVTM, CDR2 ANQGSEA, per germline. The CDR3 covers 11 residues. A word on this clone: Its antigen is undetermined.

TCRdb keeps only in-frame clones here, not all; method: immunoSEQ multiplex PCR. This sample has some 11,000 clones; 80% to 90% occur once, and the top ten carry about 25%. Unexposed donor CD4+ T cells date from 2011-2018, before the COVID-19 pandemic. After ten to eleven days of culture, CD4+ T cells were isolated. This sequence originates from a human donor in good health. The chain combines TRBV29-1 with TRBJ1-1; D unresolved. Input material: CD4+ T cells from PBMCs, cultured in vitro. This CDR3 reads CSVTRHTEAFF. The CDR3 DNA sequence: TGCAGCGTCACCCGTCACACTGAAGCTTTCTTT.